This T cell receptor beta chain stems from a study of beta chain features in type 1 diabetes. Every isolated RNA sample was fully reverse transcribed, so sequencing captured expressed TCRB transcripts. TCRdb's table, derived via immunoSEQ multiplex PCR, lists solely in-frame clones and lacks some. This table holds about 130,000 clones, around a tenth found once. Study-level points and caveats: VDJ junctions from patients with type 1 diabetes contained fewer insertions and more deletions.

The CDR3 spans 19 residues. After removal of 6 bases from V and 0 bases from J, the junction contained 15 bases not matched to a gene. Germline V gives CDR1 MDHEN, CDR2 SYDVKM. There are a few counts of this clone. As yet, its antigen is unknown. Every sorted population was more than 95% pure. The receptor's source is a young man in good health. The chain is built from TRBV28 and TRBJ1-5; TRBD1 agrees at 9 bases. Material: central memory CD4+ T cells from blood. The CDR3 spells CASRKGTGNMWDSNQPQHF. As DNA, the CDR3 is TGTGCCAGCAGAAAAGGGACAGGGAATATGTGGGATAGCAATCAGCCCCAGCATTTT.